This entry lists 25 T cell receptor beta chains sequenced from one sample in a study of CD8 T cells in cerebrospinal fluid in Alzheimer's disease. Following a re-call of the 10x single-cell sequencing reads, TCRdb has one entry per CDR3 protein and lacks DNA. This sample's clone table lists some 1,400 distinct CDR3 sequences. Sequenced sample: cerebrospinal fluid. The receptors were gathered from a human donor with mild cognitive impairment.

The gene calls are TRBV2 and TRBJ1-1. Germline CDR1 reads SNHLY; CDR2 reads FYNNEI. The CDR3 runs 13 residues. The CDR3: CASTGGMGTEAFF.

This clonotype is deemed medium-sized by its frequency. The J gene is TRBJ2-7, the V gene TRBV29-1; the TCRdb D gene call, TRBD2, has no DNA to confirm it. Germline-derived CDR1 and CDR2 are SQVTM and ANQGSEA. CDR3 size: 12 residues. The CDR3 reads CSVEEGGEEQYF.

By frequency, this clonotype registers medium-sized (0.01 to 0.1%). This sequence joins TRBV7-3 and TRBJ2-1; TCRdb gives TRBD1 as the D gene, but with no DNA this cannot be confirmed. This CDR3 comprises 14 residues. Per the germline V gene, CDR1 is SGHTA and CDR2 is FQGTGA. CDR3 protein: CASSPNRDSNEQFF. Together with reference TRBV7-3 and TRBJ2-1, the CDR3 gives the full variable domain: GAGVSQTPSNKVTEKGKYVELRCDPISGHTALYWYRQSLGQGPEFLIYFQGTGAADDSGLPNDRFFAVRPEGSVSTLKIQRTERGDSAVYLCASSPNRDSNEQFFGPGTRLTVL.

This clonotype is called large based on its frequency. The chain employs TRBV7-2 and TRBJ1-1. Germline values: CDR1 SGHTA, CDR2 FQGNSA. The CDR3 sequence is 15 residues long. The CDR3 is CASSPRGGMNTEAFF.

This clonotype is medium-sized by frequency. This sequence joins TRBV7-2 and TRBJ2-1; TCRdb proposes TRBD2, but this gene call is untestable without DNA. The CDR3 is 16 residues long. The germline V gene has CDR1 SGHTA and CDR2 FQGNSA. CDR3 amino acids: CASSLAGTSVNNEQFF.

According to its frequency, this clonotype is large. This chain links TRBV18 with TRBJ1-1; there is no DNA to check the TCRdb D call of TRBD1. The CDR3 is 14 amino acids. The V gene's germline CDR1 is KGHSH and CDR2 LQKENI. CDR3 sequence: CASSPAGQPGEAFF.

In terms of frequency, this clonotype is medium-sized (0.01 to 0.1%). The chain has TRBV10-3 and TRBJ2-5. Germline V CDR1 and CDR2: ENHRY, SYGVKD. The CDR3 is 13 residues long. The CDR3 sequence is CAISESDVETQYF.

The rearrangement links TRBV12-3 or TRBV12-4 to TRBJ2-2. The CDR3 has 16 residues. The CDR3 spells CASRSMSGSENGELFF.

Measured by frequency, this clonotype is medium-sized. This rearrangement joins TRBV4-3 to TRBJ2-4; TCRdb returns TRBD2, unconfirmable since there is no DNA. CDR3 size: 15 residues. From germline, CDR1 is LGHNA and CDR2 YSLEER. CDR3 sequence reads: CASSQDSGRNNIQYF.

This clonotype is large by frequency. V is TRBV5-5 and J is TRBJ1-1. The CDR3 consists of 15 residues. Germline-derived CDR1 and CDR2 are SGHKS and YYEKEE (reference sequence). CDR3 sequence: CASSPPGISNTEAFF.

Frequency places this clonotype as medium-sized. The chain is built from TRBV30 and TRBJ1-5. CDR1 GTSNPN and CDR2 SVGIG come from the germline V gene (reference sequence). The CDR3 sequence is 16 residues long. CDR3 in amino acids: CAWSDPSGYSNQPQHF.

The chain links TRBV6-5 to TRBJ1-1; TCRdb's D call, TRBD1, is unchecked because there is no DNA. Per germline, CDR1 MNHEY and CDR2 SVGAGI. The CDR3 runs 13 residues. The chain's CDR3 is CASSLGQHTEAFF.

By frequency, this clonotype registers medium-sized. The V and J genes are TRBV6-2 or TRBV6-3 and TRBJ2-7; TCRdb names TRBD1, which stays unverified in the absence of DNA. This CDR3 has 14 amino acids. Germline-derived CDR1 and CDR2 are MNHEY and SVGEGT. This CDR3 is CASSYGTETYEQYF.

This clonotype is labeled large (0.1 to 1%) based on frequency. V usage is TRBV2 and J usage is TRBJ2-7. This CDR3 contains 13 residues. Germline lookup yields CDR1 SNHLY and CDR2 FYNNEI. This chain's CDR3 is CASKGRLPYEQYF.

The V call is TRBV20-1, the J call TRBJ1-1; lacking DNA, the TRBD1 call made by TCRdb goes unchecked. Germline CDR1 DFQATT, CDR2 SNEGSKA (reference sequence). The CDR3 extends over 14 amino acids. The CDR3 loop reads CSAPSGTRNTEAFF.

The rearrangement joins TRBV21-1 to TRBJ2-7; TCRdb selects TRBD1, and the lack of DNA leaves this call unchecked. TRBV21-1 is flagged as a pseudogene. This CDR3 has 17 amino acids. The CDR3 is CASSKCPGQGSSYEQYF.

CDR3 loop: CTSSQLRQEYTEAFF. The chain is built from TRBV1 and TRBJ1-1. TRBV1 is a listed pseudogene. The CDR3 consists of 15 residues.

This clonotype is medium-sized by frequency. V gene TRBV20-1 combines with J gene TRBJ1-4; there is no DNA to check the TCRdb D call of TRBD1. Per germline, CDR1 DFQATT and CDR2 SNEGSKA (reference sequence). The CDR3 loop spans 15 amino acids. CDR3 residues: CSAATQGATNEKLFF.

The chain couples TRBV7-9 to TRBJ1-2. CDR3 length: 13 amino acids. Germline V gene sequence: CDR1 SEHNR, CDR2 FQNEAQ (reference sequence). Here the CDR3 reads CASSPAWTYGYTF.

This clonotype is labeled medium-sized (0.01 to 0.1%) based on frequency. This chain's CDR3 is CASSRDGSRYGYTF. The chain has TRBV7-9 and TRBJ1-2. The length of the CDR3 is 14 residues. The germline gives CDR1 SEHNR, CDR2 FQNEAQ (reference sequence).

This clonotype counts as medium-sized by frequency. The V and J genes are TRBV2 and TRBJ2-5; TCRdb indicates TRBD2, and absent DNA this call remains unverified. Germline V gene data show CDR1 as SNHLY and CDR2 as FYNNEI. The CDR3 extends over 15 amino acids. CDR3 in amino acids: CASSRPGLAEETQYF.

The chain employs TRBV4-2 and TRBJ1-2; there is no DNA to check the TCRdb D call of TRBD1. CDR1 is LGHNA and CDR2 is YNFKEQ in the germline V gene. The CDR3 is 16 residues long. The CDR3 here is CASSQYLGQGKDGYTF.

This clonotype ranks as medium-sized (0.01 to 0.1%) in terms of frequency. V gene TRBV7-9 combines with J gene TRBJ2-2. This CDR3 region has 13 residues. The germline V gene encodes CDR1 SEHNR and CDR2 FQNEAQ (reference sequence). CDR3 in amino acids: CASSFPNTGELFF.

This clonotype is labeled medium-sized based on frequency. The CDR3 loop is CASSLGTGNTEAFF. The chain carries TRBV7-3 and TRBJ1-1. This CDR3 is built from 14 residues. From germline, CDR1 is SGHTA and CDR2 FQGTGA.

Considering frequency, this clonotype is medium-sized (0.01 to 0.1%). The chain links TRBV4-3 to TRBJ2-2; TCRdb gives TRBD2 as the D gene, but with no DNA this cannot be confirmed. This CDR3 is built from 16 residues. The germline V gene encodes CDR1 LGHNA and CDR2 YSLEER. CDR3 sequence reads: CASSQDSGGNTGELFF.